What follows is one T cell receptor beta chain and its context. In the authors' methods: Researchers report that nucleated cell counts were estimated from reference gene primer amplification. Repertoires were generated with immunoSEQ multiplex PCR, while TCRdb's copy carries only in-frame clones and drops some. V and J calls and clone size are as listed in that table; D and trimming were resolved from the DNA. The table lists 200,000 to 250,000 clones, 70% to 90% of them singletons. Deletions cut 7 bases from V and 0 bases from J, with 16 bases between. The germline V gene has CDR1 MDHEN and CDR2 SYDVKM. This CDR3 spans 17 amino acids. The data stem from a study of blood T cell repertoires in COVID-19. For the study at large: PBMCs, B-cell-depleted T cells, or T cells provided the cDNA or gDNA that made up the material.

The genes are TRBV28 and TRBJ1-6, with D tentatively TRBD1 (6 bases). This TCR derives from a man in his forties with acute or convalescent COVID-19. Sequenced sample: peripheral blood. CDR3 loop: CASTAAQGSSYNSPLHF. In nucleotides, the CDR3 is TGTGCCAGCACCGCGGCGCAGGGGAGCTCCTATAATTCACCCCTCCACTTT.